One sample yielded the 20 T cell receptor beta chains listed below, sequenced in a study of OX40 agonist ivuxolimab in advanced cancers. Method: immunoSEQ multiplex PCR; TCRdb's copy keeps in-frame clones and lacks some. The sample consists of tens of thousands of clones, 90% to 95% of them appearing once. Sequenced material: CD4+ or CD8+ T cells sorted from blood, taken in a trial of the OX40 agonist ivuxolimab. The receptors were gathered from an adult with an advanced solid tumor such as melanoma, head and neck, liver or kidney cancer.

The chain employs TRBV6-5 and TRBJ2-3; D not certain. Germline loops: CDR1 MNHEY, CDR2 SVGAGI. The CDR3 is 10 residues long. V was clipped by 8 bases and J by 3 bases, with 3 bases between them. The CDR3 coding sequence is TGTGCCAGCGGGACAGATACGCAGTATTTT. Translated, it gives CASGTDTQYF.

CDR3 protein: CASSESRAGWGETQYF. CDR3 DNA: TGCGCCAGCAGTGAGTCGAGAGCGGGATGGGGGGAGACCCAGTACTTC. This sequence joins TRBV10-1 and TRBJ2-5; 7 nucleotides match TRBD2. The CDR3 runs 16 residues. Germline trimming cut 0 bases from V and 5 bases from J; bases unmatched to any gene: 9. CDR1 and CDR2 (germline): WNHNN, SYGVQD (reference sequence).

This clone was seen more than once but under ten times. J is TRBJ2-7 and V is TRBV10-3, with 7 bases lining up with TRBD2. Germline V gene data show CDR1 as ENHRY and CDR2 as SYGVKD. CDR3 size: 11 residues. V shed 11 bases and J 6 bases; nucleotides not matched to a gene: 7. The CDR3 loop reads CAASREGEQYF. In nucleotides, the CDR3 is TGTGCCGCCTCCAGGGAGGGCGAGCAGTACTTC.

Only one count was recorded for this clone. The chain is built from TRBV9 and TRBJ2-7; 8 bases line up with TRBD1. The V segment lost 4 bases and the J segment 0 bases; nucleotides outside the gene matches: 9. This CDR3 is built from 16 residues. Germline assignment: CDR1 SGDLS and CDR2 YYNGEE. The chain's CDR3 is CASSPAGTGFSYEQYF. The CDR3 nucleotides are TGTGCCAGCAGCCCCGCCGGGACAGGATTCTCCTACGAGCAGTACTTC. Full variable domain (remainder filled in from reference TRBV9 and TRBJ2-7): DSGVTQTPKHLITATGQRVTLRCSPRSGDLSVYWYQQSLDQGLQFLIQYYNGEERAKGNILERFSAQQFPDLHSELNLSSLELGDSALYFCASSPAGTGFSYEQYFGPGTRLTVT.

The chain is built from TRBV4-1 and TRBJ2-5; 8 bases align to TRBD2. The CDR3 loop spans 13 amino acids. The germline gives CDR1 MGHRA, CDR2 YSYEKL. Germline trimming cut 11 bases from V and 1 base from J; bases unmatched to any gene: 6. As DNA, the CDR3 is TGCGCCCCGGGGGGGCAAGGCCAAGAGACCCAGTACTTC. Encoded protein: CAPGGQGQETQYF.

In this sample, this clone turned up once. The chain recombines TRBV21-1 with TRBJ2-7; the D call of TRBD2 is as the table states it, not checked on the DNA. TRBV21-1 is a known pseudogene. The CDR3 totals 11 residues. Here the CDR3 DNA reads TGTGCCAGCAGCAACTATCTCCCGGGGTACTTC. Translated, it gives CASSNYLPGYF.

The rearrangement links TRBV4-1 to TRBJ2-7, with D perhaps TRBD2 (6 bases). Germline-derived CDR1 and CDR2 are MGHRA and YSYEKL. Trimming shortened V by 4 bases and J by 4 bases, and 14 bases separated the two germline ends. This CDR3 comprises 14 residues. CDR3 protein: CASSRYGEDYEQYF. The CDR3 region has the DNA TGCGCCAGCAGCCGGTATGGGGAGGATTACGAGCAGTACTTC.

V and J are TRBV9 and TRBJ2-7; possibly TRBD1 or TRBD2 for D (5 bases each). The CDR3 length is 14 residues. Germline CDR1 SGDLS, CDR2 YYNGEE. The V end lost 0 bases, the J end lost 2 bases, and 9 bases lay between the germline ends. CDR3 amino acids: CASSVEGDAYEQYF. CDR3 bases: TGTGCCAGCAGCGTAGAAGGGGACGCCTACGAGCAGTACTTC.

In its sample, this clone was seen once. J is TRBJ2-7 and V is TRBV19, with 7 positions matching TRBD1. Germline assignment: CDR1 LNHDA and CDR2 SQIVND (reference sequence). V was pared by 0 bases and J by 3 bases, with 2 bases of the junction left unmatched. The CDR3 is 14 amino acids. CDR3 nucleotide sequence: TGTGCCAGTAGTATAGACCGGGACAGCTACGAGCAGTACTTC. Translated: CASSIDRDSYEQYF.

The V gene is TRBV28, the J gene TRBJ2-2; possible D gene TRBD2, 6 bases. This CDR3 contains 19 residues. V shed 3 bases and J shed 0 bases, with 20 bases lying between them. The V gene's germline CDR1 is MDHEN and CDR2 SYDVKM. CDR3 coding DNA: TGTGCCAGCAGTTTCCAGGGTTTCAGACTAGACCCGAACACCGGGGAGCTGTTTTTT. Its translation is CASSFQGFRLDPNTGELFF.

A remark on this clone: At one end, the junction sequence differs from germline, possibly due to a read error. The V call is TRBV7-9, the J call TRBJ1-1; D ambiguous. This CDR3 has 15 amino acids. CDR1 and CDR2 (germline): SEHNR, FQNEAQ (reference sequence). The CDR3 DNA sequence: TGTGTCAGCAGCTTAGAGGTGGGCATGAACACTGAAGCTTTCTTT. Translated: CVSSLEVGMNTEAFF.

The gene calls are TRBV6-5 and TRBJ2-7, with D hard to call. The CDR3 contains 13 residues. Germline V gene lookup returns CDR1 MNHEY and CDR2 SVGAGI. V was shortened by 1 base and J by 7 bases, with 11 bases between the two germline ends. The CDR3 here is CASSYLGLKEQYF. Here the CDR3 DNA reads TGTGCCAGCAGTTACTTGGGGTTAAAGGAGCAGTACTTC.

CDR3 sequence (DNA): TGTGCCAGCAGCGTAAGAGGGCCTGGGGATACGCAGTATTTT. Its translation: CASSVRGPGDTQYF. The chain joins TRBV9 to TRBJ2-3, with TRBD2 as a possible D gene (5 bases). The CDR3 spans 14 residues. Germline CDR1 reads SGDLS; CDR2 reads YYNGEE. V lost 1 base and J lost 6, with 12 bases in between. Full variable domain (outside the CDR3, taken from reference TRBV9 and TRBJ2-3): DSGVTQTPKHLITATGQRVTLRCSPRSGDLSVYWYQQSLDQGLQFLIQYYNGEERAKGNILERFSAQQFPDLHSELNLSSLELGDSALYFCASSVRGPGDTQYFGPGTRLTVL.

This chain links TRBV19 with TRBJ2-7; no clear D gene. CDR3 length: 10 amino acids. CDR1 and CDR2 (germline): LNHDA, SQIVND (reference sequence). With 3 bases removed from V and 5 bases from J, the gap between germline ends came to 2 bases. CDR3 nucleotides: TGTGCCAGTAGTATGAACGAGCAGTACTTC. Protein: CASSMNEQYF.

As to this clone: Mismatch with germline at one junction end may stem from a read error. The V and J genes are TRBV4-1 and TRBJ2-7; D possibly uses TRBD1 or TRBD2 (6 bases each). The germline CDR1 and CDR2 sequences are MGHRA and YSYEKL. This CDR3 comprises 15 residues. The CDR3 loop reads CASSQVARGEYEQCF. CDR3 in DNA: TGCGCCAGCAGCCAAGTGGCAAGGGGGGAGTACGAGCAGTGCTTC.

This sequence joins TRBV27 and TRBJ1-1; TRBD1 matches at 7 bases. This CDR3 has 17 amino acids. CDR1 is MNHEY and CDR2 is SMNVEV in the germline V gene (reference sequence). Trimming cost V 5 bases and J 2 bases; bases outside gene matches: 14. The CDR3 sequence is CASSPIIPRGLNTEAFF. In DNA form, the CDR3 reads TGTGCCAGCAGTCCAATTATCCCCAGGGGGTTAAACACTGAAGCTTTCTTT.

The CDR3 nucleotides read TGTGCCAGCAGTCCCACAGGGGGCTACGAGCAGTACTTC. Residues: CASSPTGGYEQYF. The gene calls are TRBV27 and TRBJ2-7; 8 bases align to TRBD1. The CDR3 extends over 13 amino acids. The V gene end was trimmed by 5 bases and the J gene end by 3 bases; junction bases not matched to a gene: 3. Germline V gene lookup returns CDR1 MNHEY and CDR2 SMNVEV (reference sequence).

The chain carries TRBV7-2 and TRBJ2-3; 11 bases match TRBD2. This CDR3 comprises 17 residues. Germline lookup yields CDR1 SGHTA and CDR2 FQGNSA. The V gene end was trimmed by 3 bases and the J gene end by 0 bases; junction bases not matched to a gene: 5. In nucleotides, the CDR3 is TGTGCCAGCAGCTTGATGAGGACTAGCGGGAGCACAGATACGCAGTATTTT. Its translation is CASSLMRTSGSTDTQYF.

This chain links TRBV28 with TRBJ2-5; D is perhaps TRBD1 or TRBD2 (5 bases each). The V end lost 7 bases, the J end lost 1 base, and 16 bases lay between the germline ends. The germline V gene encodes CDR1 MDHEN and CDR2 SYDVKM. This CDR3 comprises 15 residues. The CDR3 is CASTRPGDLQETQYF. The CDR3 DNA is TGTGCCAGCACCCGTCCTGGGGACCTCCAAGAGACCCAGTACTTC.

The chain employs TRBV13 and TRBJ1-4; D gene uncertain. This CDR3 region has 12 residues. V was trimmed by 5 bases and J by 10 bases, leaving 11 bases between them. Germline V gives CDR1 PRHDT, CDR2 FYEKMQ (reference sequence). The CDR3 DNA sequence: TGTGCCAGCAGCAGCAGCCTGGGAAAACTGTTTTTT. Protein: CASSSSLGKLFF. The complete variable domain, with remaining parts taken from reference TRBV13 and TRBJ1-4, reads AAGVIQSPRHLIKEKRETATLKCYPIPRHDTVYWYQQGPGQDPQFLISFYEKMQSDKGSIPDRFSAQQFSDYHSELNMSSLELGDSALYFCASSSSLGKLFFGSGTQLSVL.